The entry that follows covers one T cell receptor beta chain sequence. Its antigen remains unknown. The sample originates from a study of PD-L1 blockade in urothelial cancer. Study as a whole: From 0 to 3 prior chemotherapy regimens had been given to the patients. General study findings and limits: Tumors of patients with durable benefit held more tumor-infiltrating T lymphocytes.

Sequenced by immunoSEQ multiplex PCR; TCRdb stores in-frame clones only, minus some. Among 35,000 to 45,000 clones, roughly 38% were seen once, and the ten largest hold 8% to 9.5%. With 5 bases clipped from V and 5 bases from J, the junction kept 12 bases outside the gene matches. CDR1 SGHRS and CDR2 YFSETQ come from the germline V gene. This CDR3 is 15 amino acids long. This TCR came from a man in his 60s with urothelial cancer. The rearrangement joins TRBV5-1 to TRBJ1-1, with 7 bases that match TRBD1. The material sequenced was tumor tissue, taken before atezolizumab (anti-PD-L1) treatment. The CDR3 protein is CASRGTGAMGTEAFF. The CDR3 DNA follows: TGCGCCAGCAGGGGTACAGGGGCCATGGGAACTGAAGCTTTCTTT.